This T cell receptor (beta chain) was observed in a study of blood T cell repertoires in COVID-19 (dated by TCRdb to between 2020 and 2021). At the level of the whole study: Samples covering the acute and convalescent phases of COVID-19 were provided by collaborators in the United States, Italy and Spain. The material from the prospective study consisted of cDNA or gDNA derived from T cells, B-cell-depleted T cells, or PBMCs. The dataset comprised deeply sampled blood TCRbeta repertoires from subjects exposed to, actively infected with, or recovered from COVID-19. The repertoires were made available in a free public database intended to serve as a resource for research on the immune response to SARS-CoV-2. The samples were drawn from two sources: the first 160 participants of the ongoing ImmuneRACE study, and 1,000 to 1,500 subjects contributed by 6 global collaborators. Sample metadata almost always included a de-identified subject ID, COVID-19 status, age in years and sex. Where available, HLA class I and class II types were taken from metadata supplied by the sample provider and were not determined by assay-based typing. Study-wide findings and limitations: Clinical and demographic metadata were provided uncurated, with the amount varying by source and participant.

Compared with germline, V lacks 3 bases and J lacks 6 bases; bases without a gene match: 10. Per the germline V gene, MDHEN is the CDR1 and SYDVKM is the CDR2. The CDR3, cysteine through phenylalanine, is 16 amino acids long. Only the CDR3 part of the read is kept: 48 bases, read in frame from the first base. To note about this clone: Its antigen target is currently unknown. Base qualities are not provided; no much larger clone lies one nucleotide away.

TCRbeta CDR3 regions were amplified from genomic DNA using the immunoSEQ Assay, a bias-controlled multiplex PCR. From the authors' description of their analysis: The number of nucleated cells in each sample was estimated from the amplification of reference gene primers within the assay. To quantify the absolute abundance of each unique TCRbeta CDR3 rearrangement, sequence reads were collapsed and filtered. Productive Simpson clonality was computed per sample as the square root of Simpson's diversity index over productive rearrangements. TCRdb holds this immuneACCESS table with in-frame rearrangements only. Some clones are missing; in checked studies, unresolved V genes explain under half, and the rest has no known cause. V and J calls and clone size are those listed in that table; D and trimming were worked out from the DNA. Counted in this sample were over 50,000 clones; about 85% of them appeared once. The top ten hold roughly a tenth of the sample.

Each collaborating institution followed its own protocols to collect whole blood in K2EDTA tubes. For TCRbeta analysis, collaborator samples were shipped as frozen whole blood, as isolated PBMCs, or as DNA extracted from either sample type. This sequence uses TRBV28 and TRBJ1-5, and 8 junction bases match TRBD1. The TCR was taken from a human donor in a cohort sampled during active COVID-19. The sequenced sample was peripheral blood. This receptor has the CDR3 CASSLGYRGRGQPQHF. Read as DNA, the sequence is TGTGCCAGCAGTTTGGGATACAGGGGGAGAGGTCAGCCCCAGCATTTT.